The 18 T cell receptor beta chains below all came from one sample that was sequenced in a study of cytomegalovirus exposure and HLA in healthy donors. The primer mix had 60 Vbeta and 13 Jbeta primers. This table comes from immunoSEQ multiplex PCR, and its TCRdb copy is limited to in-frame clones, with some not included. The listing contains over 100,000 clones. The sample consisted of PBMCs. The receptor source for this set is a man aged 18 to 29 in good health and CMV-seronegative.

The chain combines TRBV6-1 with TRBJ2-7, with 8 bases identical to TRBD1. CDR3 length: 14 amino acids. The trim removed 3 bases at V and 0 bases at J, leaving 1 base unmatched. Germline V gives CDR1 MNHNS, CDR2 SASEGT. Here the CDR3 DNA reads TGTGCCAGCAGTGACAGGGGGCTCTCCTACGAGCAGTACTTC. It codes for CASSDRGLSYEQYF.

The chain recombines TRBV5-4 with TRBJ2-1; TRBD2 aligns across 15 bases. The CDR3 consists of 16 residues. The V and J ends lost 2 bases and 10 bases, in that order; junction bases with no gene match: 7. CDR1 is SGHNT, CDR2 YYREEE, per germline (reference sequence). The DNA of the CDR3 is TGTGCCAGCAGCTTAAATTCGGGACTAGCGGGAGGAGAGCAGTTCTTC. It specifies CASSLNSGLAGGEQFF.

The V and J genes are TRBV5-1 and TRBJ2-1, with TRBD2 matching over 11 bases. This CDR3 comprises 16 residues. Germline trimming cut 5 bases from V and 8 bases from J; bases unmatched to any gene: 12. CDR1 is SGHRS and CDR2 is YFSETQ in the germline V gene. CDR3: CASSFEVAGGRDEQFF. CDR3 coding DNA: TGCGCCAGCAGTTTCGAAGTAGCGGGGGGGAGGGATGAGCAGTTCTTC.

The CDR3 loop is CASSLTREAFDEQFF. CDR3 in DNA: TGTGCCAGCAGCTTGACAAGGGAGGCATTTGATGAGCAGTTCTTC. The chain combines TRBV5-6 with TRBJ2-1; D perhaps matches TRBD2 (6 bases). The CDR3 covers 15 residues. Germline V gives CDR1 SGHDT, CDR2 YYEEEE. V was shortened by 1 base and J by 8 bases, with 16 bases between the two germline ends.

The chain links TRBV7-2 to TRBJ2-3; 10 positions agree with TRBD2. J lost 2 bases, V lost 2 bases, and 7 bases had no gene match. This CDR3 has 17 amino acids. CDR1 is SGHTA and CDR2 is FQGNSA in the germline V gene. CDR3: CASSLQPSGRYTDTQYF. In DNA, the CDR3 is TGTGCCAGCAGCTTACAACCTAGCGGGAGATACACAGATACGCAGTATTTT.

The CDR3 DNA reads as TGTGCCAGCCACACAGGGCCAACTAATGAAAAACTGTTTTTT. Encoded protein: CASHTGPTNEKLFF. The chain uses TRBV18 and TRBJ1-4; maybe TRBD1 (6 bases). The germline V and J ends were trimmed by 8 bases and 0 bases, with 10 bases remaining between them. This CDR3 has 14 residues. Germline V CDR1 and CDR2: KGHSH, LQKENI.

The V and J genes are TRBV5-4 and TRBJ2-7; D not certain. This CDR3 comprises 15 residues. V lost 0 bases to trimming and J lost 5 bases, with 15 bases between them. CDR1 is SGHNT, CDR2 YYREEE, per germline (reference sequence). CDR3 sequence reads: CASSLGPLWPNEQYF. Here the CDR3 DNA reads TGTGCCAGCAGCTTGGGGCCCCTTTGGCCCAACGAGCAGTACTTC.

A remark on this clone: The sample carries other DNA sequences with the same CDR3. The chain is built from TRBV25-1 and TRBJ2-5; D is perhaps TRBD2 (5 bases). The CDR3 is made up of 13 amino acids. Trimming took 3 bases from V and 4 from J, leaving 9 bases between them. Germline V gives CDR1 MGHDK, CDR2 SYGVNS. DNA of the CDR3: TGTGCCAGCAGTGATATGGACTCAGAGACCCAGTACTTC. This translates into CASSDMDSETQYF.

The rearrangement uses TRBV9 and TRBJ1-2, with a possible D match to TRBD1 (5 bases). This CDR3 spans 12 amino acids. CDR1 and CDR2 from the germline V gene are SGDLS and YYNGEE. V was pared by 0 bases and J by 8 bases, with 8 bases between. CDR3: CASSVGGDGYTF. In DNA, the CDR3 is TGTGCCAGCAGCGTAGGGGGCGACGGCTACACCTTC.

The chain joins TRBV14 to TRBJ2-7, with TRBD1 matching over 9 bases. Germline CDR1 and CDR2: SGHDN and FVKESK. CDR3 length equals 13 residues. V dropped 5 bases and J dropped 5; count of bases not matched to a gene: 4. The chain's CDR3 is CASSGTGWDEQYF. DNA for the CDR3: TGTGCCAGCAGCGGGACAGGGTGGGACGAGCAGTACTTC.

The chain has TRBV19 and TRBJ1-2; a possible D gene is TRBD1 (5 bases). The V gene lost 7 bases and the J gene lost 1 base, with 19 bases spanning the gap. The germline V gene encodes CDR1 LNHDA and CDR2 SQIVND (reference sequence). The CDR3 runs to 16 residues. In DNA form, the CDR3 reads TGTGCCAGTAAGCCACGTACGGGGGATCGTAACTATGGCTACACCTTC. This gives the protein CASKPRTGDRNYGYTF.

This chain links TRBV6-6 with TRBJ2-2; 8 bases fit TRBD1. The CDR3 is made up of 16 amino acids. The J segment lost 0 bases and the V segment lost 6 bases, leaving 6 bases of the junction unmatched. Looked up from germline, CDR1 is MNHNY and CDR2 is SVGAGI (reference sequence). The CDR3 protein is CASSEQGGSNTGELFF. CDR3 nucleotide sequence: TGTGCCAGCAGCGAACAGGGGGGTTCGAACACCGGGGAGCTGTTTTTT.

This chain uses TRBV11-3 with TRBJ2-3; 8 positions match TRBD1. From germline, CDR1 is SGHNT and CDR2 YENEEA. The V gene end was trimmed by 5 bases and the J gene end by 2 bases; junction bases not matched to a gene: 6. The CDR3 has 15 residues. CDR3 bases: TGTGCCAGCAGCGCAATCAGGGGGCTCACAGATACGCAGTATTTT. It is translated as CASSAIRGLTDTQYF.

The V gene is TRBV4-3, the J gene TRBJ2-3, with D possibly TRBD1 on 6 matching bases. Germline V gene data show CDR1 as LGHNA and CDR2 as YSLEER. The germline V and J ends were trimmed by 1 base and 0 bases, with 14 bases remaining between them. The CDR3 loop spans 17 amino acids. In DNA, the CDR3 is TGCGCCAGCAGCCAAGGCGGGTGGGGGCGGAGCACAGATACGCAGTATTTT. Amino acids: CASSQGGWGRSTDTQYF.

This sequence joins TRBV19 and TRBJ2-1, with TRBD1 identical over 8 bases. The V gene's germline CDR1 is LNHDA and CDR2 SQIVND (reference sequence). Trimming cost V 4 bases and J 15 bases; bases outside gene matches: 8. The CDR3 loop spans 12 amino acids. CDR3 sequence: CASSTPGQALFF. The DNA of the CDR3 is TGTGCCAGTAGTACTCCGGGACAGGCGCTGTTCTTC.

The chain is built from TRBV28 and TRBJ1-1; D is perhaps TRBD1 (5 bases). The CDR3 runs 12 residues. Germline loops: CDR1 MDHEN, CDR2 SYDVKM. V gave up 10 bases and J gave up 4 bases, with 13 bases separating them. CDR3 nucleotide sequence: TGTGCCACCCTAGACAGCCTCACTGAAGCTTTCTTT. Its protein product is CATLDSLTEAFF.

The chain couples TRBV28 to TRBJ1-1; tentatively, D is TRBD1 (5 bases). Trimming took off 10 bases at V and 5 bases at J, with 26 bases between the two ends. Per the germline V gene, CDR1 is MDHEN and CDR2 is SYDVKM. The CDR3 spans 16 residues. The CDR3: CATFKGQGALSTEAFF. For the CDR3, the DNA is TGTGCCACCTTCAAAGGTCAGGGCGCATTATCTACTGAAGCTTTCTTT.

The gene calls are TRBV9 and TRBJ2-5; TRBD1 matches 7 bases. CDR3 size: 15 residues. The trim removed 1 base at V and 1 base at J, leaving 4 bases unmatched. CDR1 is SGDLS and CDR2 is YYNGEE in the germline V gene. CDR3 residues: CASSVNRGFQETQYF. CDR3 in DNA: TGTGCCAGCAGCGTAAACAGGGGATTCCAAGAGACCCAGTACTTC.